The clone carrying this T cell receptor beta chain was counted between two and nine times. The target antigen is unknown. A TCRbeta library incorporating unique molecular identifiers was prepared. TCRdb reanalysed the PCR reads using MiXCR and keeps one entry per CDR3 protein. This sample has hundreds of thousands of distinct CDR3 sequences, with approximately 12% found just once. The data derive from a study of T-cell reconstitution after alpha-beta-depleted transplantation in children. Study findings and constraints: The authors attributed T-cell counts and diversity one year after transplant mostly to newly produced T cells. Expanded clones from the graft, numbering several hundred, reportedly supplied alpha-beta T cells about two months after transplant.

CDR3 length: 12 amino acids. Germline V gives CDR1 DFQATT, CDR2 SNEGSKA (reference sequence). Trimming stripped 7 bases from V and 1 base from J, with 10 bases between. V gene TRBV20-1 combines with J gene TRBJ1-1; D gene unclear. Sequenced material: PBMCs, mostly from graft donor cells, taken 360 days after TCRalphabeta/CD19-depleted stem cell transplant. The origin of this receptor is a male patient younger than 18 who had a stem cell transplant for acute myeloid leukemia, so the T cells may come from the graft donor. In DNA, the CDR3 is TGCAGTGGCCGTCCGGGGAACACTGAAGCTTTCTTT. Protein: CSGRPGNTEAFF.